Presented here are 15 T cell receptor beta chains from one specimen sequenced in a study of blood T cell repertoires in COVID-19. Here immunoSEQ multiplex PCR was the method, and the copy in TCRdb shows in-frame clones only, minus some. The table shows approximately 68,000 clones, with 65% to 90% occurring only once. The sequenced sample was peripheral blood. The receptor source for this set is a woman aged 55 to 70 with acute or convalescent COVID-19.

The chain joins TRBV29-1 to TRBJ1-2; 10 nucleotides align to TRBD1. The CDR3 covers 14 residues. CDR1 and CDR2 from the germline V gene are SQVTM and ANQGSEA. The junction had 7 bases not matched to a gene; V was cut back by 7 bases and J by 2 bases. The CDR3 DNA follows: TGCAGCGCCCCCAGGGACAGGGGAAACTATGGCTACACCTTC. Translated: CSAPRDRGNYGYTF.

The chain combines TRBV7-3 with TRBJ2-6; possible D gene TRBD2, 5 bases. The CDR3 is 15 amino acids. CDR1 is SGHTA, CDR2 FQGTGA, per germline. V was cut by 5 bases and J by 1 base, with 9 bases left in between. DNA of the CDR3: TGTGCCAGCAGCAGTCTAGCTTCTGGGGCCAACGTCCTGACTTTC. Amino acids: CASSSLASGANVLTF.

This sequence joins TRBV6-1 and TRBJ1-4; no reliable D call. The CDR3 contains 15 residues. V was cut by 3 bases and J by 7 bases, with 15 bases left in between. CDR1 and CDR2 (germline): MNHNS, SASEGT. CDR3 sequence reads: CASSETGWVGEKLFF. Written as DNA, the CDR3 is TGTGCCAGCAGTGAGACGGGTTGGGTTGGTGAAAAACTGTTTTTT.

In its sample, this clone was seen a few times. The chain recombines TRBV6-6 with TRBJ1-4, with 9 bases fitting TRBD1. Per the germline V gene, CDR1 is MNHNY and CDR2 is SVGAGI (reference sequence). The V and J ends lost 6 bases and 3 bases, in that order; junction bases with no gene match: 8. There are 16 residues in the CDR3. The CDR3 nucleotides read TGTGCCAGCAGGAACAGGGGGCGCAGGGCTAATGAAAAACTGTTTTTT. As protein: CASRNRGRRANEKLFF.

In nucleotides, the CDR3 is TGTGCCAGCAGCGTTCGGTTCGGTGGCTACACCTTC. Its translation: CASSVRFGGYTF. J is TRBJ1-2 and V is TRBV25-1; unclear D gene. Germline loops: CDR1 MGHDK, CDR2 SYGVNS. This CDR3 is 12 amino acids long. Trimming stripped 6 bases from V and 7 bases from J, with 12 bases between.

V is TRBV6-1 and J is TRBJ2-6; D may be TRBD1 (5 bases). The CDR3 loop spans 15 amino acids. V gave up 1 base and J gave up 4 bases, with 8 bases separating them. In germline, CDR1 is MNHNS, CDR2 SASEGT. The CDR3 loop is CASSEGRAGANVLTF. CDR3 in DNA: TGTGCCAGCAGTGAAGGCAGGGCGGGGGCCAACGTCCTGACTTTC.

This chain connects TRBV6-1 to TRBJ1-1; D not resolved. Germline assignment: CDR1 MNHNS and CDR2 SASEGT. Trimming took 1 base from V and 0 from J, leaving 15 bases between them. This CDR3 has 17 residues. CDR3 protein: CASSEGLGRRMNTEAFF. In nucleotides, the CDR3 is TGTGCCAGCAGTGAAGGGTTGGGCAGGCGCATGAACACTGAAGCTTTCTTT.

The chain links TRBV10-3 to TRBJ2-5; 7 positions agree with TRBD1. V lost 10 bases to trimming and J lost 4 bases; unmatched junction nucleotides: 9. Germline CDR1 and CDR2: ENHRY and SYGVKD. CDR3 length: 13 amino acids. Here the CDR3 DNA reads TGTGCCACCCAAGACAGGGATACAGAGACCCAGTACTTC. This translates into CATQDRDTETQYF.

This chain uses TRBV7-6 with TRBJ2-2; 8 positions match TRBD1. Germline CDR1 and CDR2: SGHVS and FNYEAQ. J lost 3 bases, V lost 4 bases, and 7 bases had no gene match. The CDR3 covers 16 residues. CDR3 DNA: TGTGCCAGCAGCTCATACAGGGGGGTGGACACCGGGGAGCTGTTTTTT. Its translation is CASSSYRGVDTGELFF.

The chain is built from TRBV25-1 and TRBJ1-6, with a weak D call TRBD1 (5 bases). Germline CDR1 is MGHDK and CDR2 is SYGVNS. The CDR3 has 15 residues. Between the trimmed V and J ends, which lost 1 base and 5 bases, there was a span of 9 bases. The CDR3 DNA sequence: TGTGCCAGCAGTGAATGGATAGGGGATAATTCACCCCTCCACTTT. Amino acids: CASSEWIGDNSPLHF.

The J gene is TRBJ2-6, the V gene TRBV7-9; possible D gene TRBD1, 6 bases. This CDR3 has 17 amino acids. Deletions cut 5 bases from V and 0 bases from J, with 14 bases between. Germline V gene data show CDR1 as SEHNR and CDR2 as FQNEAQ (reference sequence). CDR3 in amino acids: CASSKQGTTSGANVLTF. In DNA, the CDR3 is TGTGCCAGCAGCAAACAGGGAACGACCTCTGGGGCCAACGTCCTGACTTTC.

The chain carries TRBV3-1 (or the pseudogene TRBV3-2) and TRBJ2-2; D remains unclear. The length of the CDR3 is 14 residues. The V end was cut by 1 base, the J end by 5 bases, with 8 bases between. The germline gives CDR1 LGHDT, CDR2 YNNKEL (reference sequence). In DNA form, the CDR3 reads TGTGCCAGCAGCCAAGCGGTCCTGACCGGGGAGCTGTTTTTT. Residues: CASSQAVLTGELFF.

The chain uses TRBV3-1 (or the pseudogene TRBV3-2) and TRBJ1-2; no definite D call. This CDR3 comprises 15 residues. CDR1 and CDR2 from the germline V gene are LGHDT and YNNKEL (reference sequence). The V end lost 4 bases, the J end lost 4 bases, and 16 bases lay between the germline ends. CDR3 region: CASSPAAQSFYGYTF. For the CDR3, the DNA is TGTGCCAGCAGCCCCGCGGCCCAGTCATTCTATGGCTACACCTTC.

The chain has TRBV4-1 and TRBJ2-3, with 11 bases fitting TRBD1. The CDR3 covers 14 residues. The ends lost 8 bases at V and 8 bases at J; junction bases unmatched: 9. CDR1 MGHRA and CDR2 YSYEKL come from the germline V gene. CDR3 DNA sequence: TGCGCCAGCCGAGGGACAGGGGGAGCAGGTACGCAGTATTTT. This translates into CASRGTGGAGTQYF.

The gene calls are TRBV5-4 and TRBJ2-4, with D perhaps TRBD2 (6 bases). With 4 bases removed from V and 0 bases from J, the gap between germline ends came to 11 bases. Germline values: CDR1 SGHNT, CDR2 YYREEE (reference sequence). The CDR3 has 15 amino acids. The CDR3 sequence: CASSPGGLAKNIQYF. CDR3 sequence (DNA): TGTGCCAGCAGCCCTGGAGGGTTAGCCAAAAACATTCAGTACTTC.